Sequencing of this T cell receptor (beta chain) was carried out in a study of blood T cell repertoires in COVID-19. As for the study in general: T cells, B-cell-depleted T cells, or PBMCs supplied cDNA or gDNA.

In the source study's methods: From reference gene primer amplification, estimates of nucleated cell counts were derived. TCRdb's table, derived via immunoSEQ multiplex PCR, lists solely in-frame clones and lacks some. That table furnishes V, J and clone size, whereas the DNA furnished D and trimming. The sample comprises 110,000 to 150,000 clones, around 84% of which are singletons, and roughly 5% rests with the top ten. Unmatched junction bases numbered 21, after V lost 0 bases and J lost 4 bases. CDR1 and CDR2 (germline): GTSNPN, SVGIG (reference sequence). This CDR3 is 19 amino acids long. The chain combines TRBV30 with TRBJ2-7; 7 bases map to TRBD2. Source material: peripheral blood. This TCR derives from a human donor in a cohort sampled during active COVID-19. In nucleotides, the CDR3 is TGTGCCTGGAGTGTATTGCGGCTAGCGGAGGAAAAGACCCCTTACGAGCAGTACTTC. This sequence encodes CAWSVLRLAEEKTPYEQYF.